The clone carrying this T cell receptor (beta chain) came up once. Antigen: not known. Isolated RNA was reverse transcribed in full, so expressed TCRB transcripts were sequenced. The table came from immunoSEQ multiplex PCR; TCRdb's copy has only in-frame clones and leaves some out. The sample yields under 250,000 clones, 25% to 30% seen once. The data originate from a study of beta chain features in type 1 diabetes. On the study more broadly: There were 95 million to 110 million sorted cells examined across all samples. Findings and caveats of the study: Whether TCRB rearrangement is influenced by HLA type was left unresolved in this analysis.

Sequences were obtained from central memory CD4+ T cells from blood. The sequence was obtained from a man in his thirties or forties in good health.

CDR3 region: CASSQVTSGSYPIEQFF. For the CDR3, the DNA is TGCGCCAGCAGCCAAGTAACTAGCGGGAGCTATCCGATTGAGCAGTTCTTC. The chain couples TRBV4-3 to TRBJ2-1, with 11 bases that match TRBD2. The junction had 11 bases not matched to a gene; V was cut back by 1 base and J by 9 bases. CDR1 and CDR2 (germline): LGHNA, YSLEER. CDR3 size: 17 residues.